A single sample gave rise to the 12 T cell receptor beta chains below, sequenced in a study of cytomegalovirus exposure and HLA in healthy donors. Measured with immunoSEQ multiplex PCR; TCRdb has only the in-frame clones, and not every one. The sample lists 200,000 or so clones, 84% occurring once. The sample was PBMCs. Receptor source: a woman in her 30s in good health and CMV-seropositive.

The chain is built from TRBV19 and TRBJ1-4; D perhaps matches TRBD1 (6 bases). Between the trimmed V and J ends, which lost 6 bases and 0 bases, there was a span of 8 bases. Looked up from germline, CDR1 is LNHDA and CDR2 is SQIVND (reference sequence). This CDR3 region has 14 residues. Written as DNA, the CDR3 is TGTGCCAGTAGCAGGGGTGCAACTAATGAAAAACTGTTTTTT. Translation: CASSRGATNEKLFF.

This sequence joins TRBV11-2 and TRBJ1-2, with a possible D match to TRBD1 (5 bases). Germline V CDR1 and CDR2: SGHAT, FQNNGV. The CDR3 spans 14 residues. V was trimmed by 5 bases and J by 2 bases, leaving 12 bases between them. This CDR3 reads CASSPGHANYGYTF. The CDR3 coding sequence is TGTGCCAGCAGCCCTGGACACGCCAACTATGGCTACACCTTC. The variable domain in full, completed from reference TRBV11-2 and TRBJ1-2, reads EAGVAQSPRYKIIEKRQSVAFWCNPISGHATLYWYQQILGQGPKLLIQFQNNGVVDDSQLPKDRFSAERLKGVDSTLKIQPAKLEDSAVYLCASSPGHANYGYTFGSGTRLTVV.

This clone was found once. V gene TRBV7-2 combines with J gene TRBJ2-1; 7 bases agree with TRBD2. The length of the CDR3 is 13 residues. Losses at the gene ends were 6 bases for V and 5 bases for J; bases not matched to a gene: 4. The germline gives CDR1 SGHTA, CDR2 FQGNSA. The CDR3 sequence: CASRPLADNEQFF. The CDR3 DNA reads as TGTGCCAGCAGGCCCCTAGCGGACAATGAGCAGTTCTTC.

This clone appeared a single time. CDR3 in amino acids: CASTEGAGQTYEQYF. CDR3 nucleotides: TGCGCCAGCACCGAAGGAGCGGGGCAAACCTACGAGCAGTACTTC. This chain joins TRBV5-1 and TRBJ2-7, with 7 bases matching TRBD2. V was clipped by 6 bases and J by 2 bases; unmatched bases: 11. CDR1 and CDR2 from the germline V gene are SGHRS and YFSETQ. This CDR3 spans 15 amino acids. The variable domain in full, completed from reference TRBV5-1 and TRBJ2-7, reads KAGVTQTPRYLIKTRGQQVTLSCSPISGHRSVSWYQQTPGQGLQFLFEYFSETQRNKGNFPGRFSGRQFSNSRSEMNVSTLELGDSALYLCASTEGAGQTYEQYFGPGTRLTVT.

This rearrangement joins TRBV29-1 to TRBJ2-1; 7 nucleotides agree with TRBD1. This CDR3 contains 14 residues. From germline, CDR1 is SQVTM and CDR2 ANQGSEA. The ends lost 4 bases at V and 6 bases at J; junction bases unmatched: 9. CDR3 protein: CSVVVAGGSNEQFF. DNA of the CDR3: TGCAGCGTTGTAGTGGCAGGGGGTAGCAATGAGCAGTTCTTC.

This clone occurred once. The chain has TRBV30 and TRBJ2-3, with TRBD2 as a possible D gene (6 bases). From germline, CDR1 is GTSNPN and CDR2 SVGIG (reference sequence). Trimming shortened V by 3 bases and J by 4 bases, and 14 bases separated the two germline ends. CDR3 size: 14 residues. CDR3: CAWRRGRESDTQYF. Here the CDR3 DNA reads TGTGCCTGGAGGAGGGGCCGGGAGTCAGATACGCAGTATTTT.

Comment on this clone: Relative to the germline gene, one junction end is altered; a read error may explain this. The CDR3 is CASSLGRASDEQFF. CDR3 bases: TGTGCTAGCAGCTTAGGCAGGGCGTCGGATGAGCAGTTCTTC. V and J are TRBV7-7 and TRBJ2-1, with D maybe TRBD1 (5 bases). Germline lookup yields CDR1 SSHAT and CDR2 FNYEAQ (reference sequence). This CDR3 spans 14 amino acids. Variable domain in full (rest from reference TRBV7-7 and TRBJ2-1): GAGVSQSPRYKVTKRGQDVTLRCDPISSHATLYWYQQALGQGPEFLTYFNYEAQPDKSGLPSDRFSAERPEGSISTLTIQRTEQRDSAMYRCASSLGRASDEQFFGPGTRLTVL.

J is TRBJ2-2 and V is TRBV28; 13 bases are a match to TRBD2. The CDR3 runs to 17 residues. The germline gives CDR1 MDHEN, CDR2 SYDVKM. After removal of 3 bases from V and 6 bases from J, the junction contained 7 bases not matched to a gene. CDR3 sequence reads: CASSFLWTSGSAGELFF. For the CDR3, the DNA is TGTGCCAGCAGTTTCCTGTGGACTAGCGGGAGCGCCGGGGAGCTGTTTTTT.

This chain joins TRBV9 and TRBJ2-1; no clear D gene. V lost 1 base to trimming and J lost 5 bases, with 13 bases between them. This CDR3 region has 15 residues. The germline CDR1 and CDR2 sequences are SGDLS and YYNGEE. CDR3 protein: CASSVRVSHDNEQFF. Written as DNA, the CDR3 is TGTGCCAGCAGCGTAAGAGTATCTCACGACAATGAGCAGTTCTTC.

The chain is built from TRBV7-3 and TRBJ2-5; D may be TRBD2 (5 bases). Trimming left V 3 bases short and J 4 bases short, with 15 bases between. Germline assignment: CDR1 SGHTA and CDR2 FQGTGA. The CDR3 runs to 15 residues. The CDR3 DNA reads as TGTGCCAGCAGCTTCGGGCCCGGACGGGGAGAGACCCAGTACTTC. This translates into CASSFGPGRGETQYF. Full variable domain (outside the CDR3, taken from reference TRBV7-3 and TRBJ2-5): GAGVSQTPSNKVTEKGKYVELRCDPISGHTALYWYRQSLGQGPEFLIYFQGTGAADDSGLPNDRFFAVRPEGSVSTLKIQRTERGDSAVYLCASSFGPGRGETQYFGPGTRLLVL.

V gene TRBV21-1 combines with J gene TRBJ2-7; the D segment call TRBD1 is taken from the table without a DNA check. TRBV21-1 is recorded as a pseudogene. The CDR3 contains 14 residues. Here the CDR3 reads CASILQGAAYEQYF. The CDR3 DNA follows: TGTGCCAGCATCCTACAGGGGGCAGCTTACGAGCAGTACTTC.

This chain connects TRBV27 to TRBJ1-1; D is possibly TRBD1 (5 bases). The CDR3 runs to 15 residues. Trimming removed 6 bases at V and 1 base at J, with 15 bases between. Germline values: CDR1 MNHEY, CDR2 SMNVEV (reference sequence). As DNA, the CDR3 is TGTGCCAGCAGGTTCGCGGTGGGGGGGAACACTGAAGCTTTCTTT. It specifies CASRFAVGGNTEAFF.